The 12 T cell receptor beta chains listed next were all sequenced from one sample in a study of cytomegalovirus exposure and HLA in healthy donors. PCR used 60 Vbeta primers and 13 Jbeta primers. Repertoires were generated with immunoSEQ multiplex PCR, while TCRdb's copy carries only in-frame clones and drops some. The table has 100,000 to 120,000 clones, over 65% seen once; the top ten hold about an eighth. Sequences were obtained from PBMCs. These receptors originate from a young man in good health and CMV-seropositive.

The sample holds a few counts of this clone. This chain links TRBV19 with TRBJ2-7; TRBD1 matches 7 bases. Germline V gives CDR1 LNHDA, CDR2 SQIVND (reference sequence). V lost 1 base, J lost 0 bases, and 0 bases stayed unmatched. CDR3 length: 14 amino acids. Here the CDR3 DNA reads TGTGCCAGTAGTATAGGGGACAGCTCCTACGAGCAGTACTTC. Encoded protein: CASSIGDSSYEQYF.

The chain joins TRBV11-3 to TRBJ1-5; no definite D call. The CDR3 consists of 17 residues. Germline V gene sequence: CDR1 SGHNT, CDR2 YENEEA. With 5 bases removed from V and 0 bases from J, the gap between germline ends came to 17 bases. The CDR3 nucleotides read TGTGCCAGCAGCCATGGTGTAGAGGACTATAGCAATCAGCCCCAGCATTTT. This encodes CASSHGVEDYSNQPQHF.

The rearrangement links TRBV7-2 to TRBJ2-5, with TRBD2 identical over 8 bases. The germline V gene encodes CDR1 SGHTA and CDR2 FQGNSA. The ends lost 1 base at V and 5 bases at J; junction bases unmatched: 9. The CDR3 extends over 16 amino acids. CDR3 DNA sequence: TGTGCCAGCAGCTTAGAAGCGGGGGTCCTTGGGGAGACCCAGTACTTC. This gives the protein CASSLEAGVLGETQYF.

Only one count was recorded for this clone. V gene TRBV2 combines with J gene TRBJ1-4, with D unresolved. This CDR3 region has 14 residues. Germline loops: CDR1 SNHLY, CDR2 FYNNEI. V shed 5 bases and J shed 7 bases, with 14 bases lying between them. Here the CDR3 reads CASSYMEAGEKLFF. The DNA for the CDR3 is TGTGCCAGCAGTTACATGGAGGCGGGTGAAAAACTGTTTTTT.

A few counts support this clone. The CDR3 bases are TGTGCCAGCAGCTTCGCAGGGGTTACCTATGGCTACACCTTC. Encoded protein: CASSFAGVTYGYTF. This rearrangement joins TRBV7-2 to TRBJ1-2; perhaps TRBD1 as D (6 bases). This CDR3 is 14 amino acids long. The germline CDR1 and CDR2 sequences are SGHTA and FQGNSA. Trimming left V 3 bases short and J 4 bases short, with 12 bases between.

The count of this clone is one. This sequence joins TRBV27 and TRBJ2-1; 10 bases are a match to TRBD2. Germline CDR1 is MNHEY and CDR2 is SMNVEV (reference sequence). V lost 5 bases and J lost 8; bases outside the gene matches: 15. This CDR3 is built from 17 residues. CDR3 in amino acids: CASSPPIASGGTYEQFF. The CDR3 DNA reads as TGTGCCAGCAGTCCGCCCATCGCTAGCGGGGGTACGTATGAGCAGTTCTTC.

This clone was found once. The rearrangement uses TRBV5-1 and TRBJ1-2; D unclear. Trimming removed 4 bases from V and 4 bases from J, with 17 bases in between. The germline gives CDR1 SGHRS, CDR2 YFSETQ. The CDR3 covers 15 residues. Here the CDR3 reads CASSLETGEGYGYTF. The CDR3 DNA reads TGCGCCAGCAGCCTAGAGACCGGGGAGGGCTATGGCTACACCTTC.

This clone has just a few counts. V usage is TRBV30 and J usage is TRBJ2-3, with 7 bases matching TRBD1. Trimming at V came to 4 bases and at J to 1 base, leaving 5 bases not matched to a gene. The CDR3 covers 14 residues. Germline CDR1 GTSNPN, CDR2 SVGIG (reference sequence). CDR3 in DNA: TGTGCCTGGACAACAGGGGTAGGCACAGATACGCAGTATTTT. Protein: CAWTTGVGTDTQYF.

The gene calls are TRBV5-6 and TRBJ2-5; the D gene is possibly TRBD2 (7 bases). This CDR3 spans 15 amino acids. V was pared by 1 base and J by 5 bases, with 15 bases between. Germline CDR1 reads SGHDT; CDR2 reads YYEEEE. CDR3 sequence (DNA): TGTGCCAGCAGCTTGAACCGCGGGGGCGGGGAGACCCAGTACTTC. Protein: CASSLNRGGGETQYF.

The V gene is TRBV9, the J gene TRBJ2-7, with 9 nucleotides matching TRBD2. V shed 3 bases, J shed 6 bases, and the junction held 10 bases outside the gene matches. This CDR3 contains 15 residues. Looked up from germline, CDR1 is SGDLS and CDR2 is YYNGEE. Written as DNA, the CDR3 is TGTGCCAGCAGCGGGTTAGCGGGGGCGCTCGGCGAGCAGTACTTC. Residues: CASSGLAGALGEQYF.

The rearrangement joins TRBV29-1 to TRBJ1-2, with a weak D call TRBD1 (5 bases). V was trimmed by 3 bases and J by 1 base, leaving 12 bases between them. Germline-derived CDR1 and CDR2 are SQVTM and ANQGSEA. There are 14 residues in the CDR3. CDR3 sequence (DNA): TGCAGCGTTGAGTTCACGGGGGATAACTATGGCTACACCTTC. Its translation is CSVEFTGDNYGYTF. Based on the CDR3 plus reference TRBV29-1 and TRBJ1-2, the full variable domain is SAVISQKPSRDICQRGTSLTIQCQVDSQVTMMFWYRQQPGQSLTLIATANQGSEATYESGFVIDKFPISRPNLTFSTLTVSNMSPEDSSIYLCSVEFTGDNYGYTFGSGTRLTVV.

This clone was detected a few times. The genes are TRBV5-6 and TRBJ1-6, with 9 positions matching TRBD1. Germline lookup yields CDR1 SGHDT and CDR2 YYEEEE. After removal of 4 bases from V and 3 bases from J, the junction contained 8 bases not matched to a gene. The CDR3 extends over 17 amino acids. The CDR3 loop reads CASSRQGEGLYNSPLHF. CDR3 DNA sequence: TGTGCCAGCAGCAGACAGGGGGAGGGCCTCTATAATTCACCCCTCCACTTT.